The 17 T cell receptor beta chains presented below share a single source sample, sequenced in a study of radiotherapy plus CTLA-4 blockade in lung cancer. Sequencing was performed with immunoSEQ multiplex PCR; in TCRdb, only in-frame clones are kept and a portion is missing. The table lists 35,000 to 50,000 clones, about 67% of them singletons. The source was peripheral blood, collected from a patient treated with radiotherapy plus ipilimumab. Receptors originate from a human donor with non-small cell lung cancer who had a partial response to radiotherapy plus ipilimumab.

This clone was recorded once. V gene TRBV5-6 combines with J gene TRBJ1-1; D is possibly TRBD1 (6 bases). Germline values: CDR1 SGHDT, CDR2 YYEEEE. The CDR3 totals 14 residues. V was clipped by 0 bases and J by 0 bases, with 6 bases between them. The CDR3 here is CASSLGTVNTEAFF. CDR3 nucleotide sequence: TGTGCCAGCAGCTTGGGGACAGTGAACACTGAAGCTTTCTTT. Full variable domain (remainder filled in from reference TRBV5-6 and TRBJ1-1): DAGVTQSPTHLIKTRGQQVTLRCSPKSGHDTVSWYQQALGQGPQFIFQYYEEEERQRGNFPDRFSGHQFPNYSSELNVNALLLGDSALYLCASSLGTVNTEAFFGQGTRLTVV.

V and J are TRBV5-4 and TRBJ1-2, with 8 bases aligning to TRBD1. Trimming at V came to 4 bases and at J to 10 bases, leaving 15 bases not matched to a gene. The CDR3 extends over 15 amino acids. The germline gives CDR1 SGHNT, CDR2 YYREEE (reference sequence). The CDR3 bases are TGTGCCAGCAGCCTCTTTAATGGACAGGGAGGATTCTACACCTTC. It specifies CASSLFNGQGGFYTF.

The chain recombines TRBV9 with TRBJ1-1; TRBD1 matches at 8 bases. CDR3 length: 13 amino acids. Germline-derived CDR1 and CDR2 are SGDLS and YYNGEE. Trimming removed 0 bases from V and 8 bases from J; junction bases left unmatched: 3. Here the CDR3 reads CASSVGDRREAFF. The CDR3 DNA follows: TGTGCCAGCAGCGTAGGGGACAGGCGAGAAGCTTTCTTT.

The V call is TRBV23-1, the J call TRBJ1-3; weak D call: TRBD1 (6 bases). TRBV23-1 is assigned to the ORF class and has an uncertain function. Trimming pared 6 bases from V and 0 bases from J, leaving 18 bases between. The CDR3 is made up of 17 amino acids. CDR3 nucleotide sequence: TGCGCCAGCAGCCAACTTCGCGGGGGCCACTCTGGAAACACCATATATTTT. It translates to CASSQLRGGHSGNTIYF.

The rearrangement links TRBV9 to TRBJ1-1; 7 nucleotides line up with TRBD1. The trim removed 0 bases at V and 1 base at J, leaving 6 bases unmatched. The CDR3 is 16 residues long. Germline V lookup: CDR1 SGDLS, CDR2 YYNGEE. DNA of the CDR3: TGTGCCAGCAGCGTAGATGTAGGGGGCGGGAACACTGAAGCTTTCTTT. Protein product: CASSVDVGGGNTEAFF.

Here the CDR3 DNA reads TGTGCCAGTAGTATTCAGGGAGGAGGATATGGCTACACCTTC. The encoded protein is CASSIQGGGYGYTF. The rearrangement uses TRBV19 and TRBJ1-2, with D possibly being TRBD1 (5 bases). This CDR3 spans 14 amino acids. Between the trimmed V and J ends, which lost 3 bases and 5 bases, there was a span of 13 bases. Germline assignment: CDR1 LNHDA and CDR2 SQIVND (reference sequence).

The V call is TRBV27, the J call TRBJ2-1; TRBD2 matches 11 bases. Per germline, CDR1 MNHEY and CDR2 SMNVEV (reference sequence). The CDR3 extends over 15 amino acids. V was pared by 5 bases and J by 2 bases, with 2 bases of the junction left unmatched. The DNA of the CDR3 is TGTGCCAGCAGTATGACTAGCGGGGCCTACAATGAGCAGTTCTTC. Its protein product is CASSMTSGAYNEQFF.

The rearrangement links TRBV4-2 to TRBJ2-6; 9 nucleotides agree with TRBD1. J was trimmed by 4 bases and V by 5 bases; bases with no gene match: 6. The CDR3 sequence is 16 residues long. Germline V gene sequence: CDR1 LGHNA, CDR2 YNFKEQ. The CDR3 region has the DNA TGTGCCAGCAGCACCCGGACAGGGGCCGGGGCCAACGTCCTGACTTTC. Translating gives CASSTRTGAGANVLTF.

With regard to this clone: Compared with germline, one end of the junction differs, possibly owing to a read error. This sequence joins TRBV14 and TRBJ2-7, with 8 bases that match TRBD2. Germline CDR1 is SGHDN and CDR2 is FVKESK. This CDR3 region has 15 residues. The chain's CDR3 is CASSRAGGGGTNPDF. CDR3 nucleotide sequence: TGTGCCAGCAGCCGGGCGGGGGGAGGCGGCACTAATCCGGACTTC.

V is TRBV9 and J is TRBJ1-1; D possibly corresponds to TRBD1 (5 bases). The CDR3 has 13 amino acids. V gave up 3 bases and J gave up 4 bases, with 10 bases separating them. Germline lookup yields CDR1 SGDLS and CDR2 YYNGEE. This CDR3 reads CASSEQGPTEAFF. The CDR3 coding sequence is TGTGCCAGCAGCGAGCAGGGTCCCACTGAAGCTTTCTTT.

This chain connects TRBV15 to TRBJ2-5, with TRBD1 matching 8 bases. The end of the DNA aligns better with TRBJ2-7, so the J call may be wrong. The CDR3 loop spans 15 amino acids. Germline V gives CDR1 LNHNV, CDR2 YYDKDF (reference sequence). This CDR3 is CATSRGQGIRYEQYF. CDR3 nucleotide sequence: TGTGCCACCAGCCGCGGACAGGGCATTCGCTACGAGCAGTACTTC.

CDR3 coding DNA: TGTGCCAGCAGTGAAGCAGAGTCCGTCCTGAAACCCCAGCATTTT. Its protein product is CASSEAESVLKPQHF. V is TRBV2 and J is TRBJ1-5; D remains unclear. Germline CDR1 and CDR2: SNHLY and FYNNEI. V lost 0 bases and J lost 10, with 16 bases in between. CDR3 length: 15 residues.

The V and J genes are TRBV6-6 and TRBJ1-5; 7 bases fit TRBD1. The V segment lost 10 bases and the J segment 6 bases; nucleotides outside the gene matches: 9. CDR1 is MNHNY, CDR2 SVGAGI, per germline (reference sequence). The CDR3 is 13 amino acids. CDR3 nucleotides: TGTGCCACCGACGAGACAGGGACTCAGCCCCAGCATTTT. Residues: CATDETGTQPQHF.

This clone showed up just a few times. In DNA form, the CDR3 reads TGTGCCAGTACGGAGGGCGCCACGGGCTATGGCTACACCTTC. Translating gives CASTEGATGYGYTF. This chain uses TRBV6-5 with TRBJ1-2, with D unresolved. Germline V gives CDR1 MNHEY, CDR2 SVGAGI. The ends were cut back, 9 bases at V and 4 bases at J, with 18 bases in the middle. This CDR3 region has 14 residues.

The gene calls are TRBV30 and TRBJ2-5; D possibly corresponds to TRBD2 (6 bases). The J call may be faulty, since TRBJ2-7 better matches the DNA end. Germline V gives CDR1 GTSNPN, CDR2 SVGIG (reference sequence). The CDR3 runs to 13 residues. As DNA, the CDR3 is TGTGCCTGGAGTGGACTAGGACCCCACGAGCAGTACTTC. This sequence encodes CAWSGLGPHEQYF.

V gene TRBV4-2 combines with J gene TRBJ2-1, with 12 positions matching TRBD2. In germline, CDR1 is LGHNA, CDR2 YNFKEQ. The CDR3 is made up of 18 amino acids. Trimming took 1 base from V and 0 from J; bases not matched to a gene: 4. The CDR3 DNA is TGTGCCAGCAGCCAAGGGACTAGCGGGATGAGCTCCTACAATGAGCAGTTCTTC. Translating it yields CASSQGTSGMSSYNEQFF.

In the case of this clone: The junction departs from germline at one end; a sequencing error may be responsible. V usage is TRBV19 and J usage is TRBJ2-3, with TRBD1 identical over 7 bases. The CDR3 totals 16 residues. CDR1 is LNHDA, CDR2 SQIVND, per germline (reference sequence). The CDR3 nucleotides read TGTGCCAGTAGTATATCGCCCACAGGGGACGCAGATGCGCAGTATTTT. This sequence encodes CASSISPTGDADAQYF. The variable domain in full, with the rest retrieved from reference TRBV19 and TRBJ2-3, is DGGITQSPKYLFRKEGQNVTLSCEQNLNHDAMYWYRQDPGQGLRLIYYSQIVNDFQKGDIAEGYSVSREKKESFPLTVTSAQKNPTAFYLCASSISPTGDADAQYFGPGTRLTVL.